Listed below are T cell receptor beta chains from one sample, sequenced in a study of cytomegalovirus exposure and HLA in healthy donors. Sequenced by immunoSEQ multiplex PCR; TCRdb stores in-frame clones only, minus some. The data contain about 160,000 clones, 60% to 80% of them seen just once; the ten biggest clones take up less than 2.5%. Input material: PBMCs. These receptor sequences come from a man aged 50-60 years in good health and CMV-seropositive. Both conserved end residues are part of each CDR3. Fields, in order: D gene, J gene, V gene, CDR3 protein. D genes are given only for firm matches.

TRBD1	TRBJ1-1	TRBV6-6	CASHRGAYTEAFF
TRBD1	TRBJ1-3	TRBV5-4	CASSPWTGAPPSGNTIYF
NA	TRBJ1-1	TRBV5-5	CASSSLGVATEAFF
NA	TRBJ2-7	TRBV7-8	CASSPGVGKAGSYEQYF
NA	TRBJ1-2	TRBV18	CASSPEQAHYGYTF
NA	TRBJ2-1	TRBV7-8	CASSLGRTGHNEQFF
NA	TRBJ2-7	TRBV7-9	CASGFTGIGEQYF
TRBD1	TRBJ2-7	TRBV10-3	CAAGTGLDEQYF
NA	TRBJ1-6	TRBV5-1	CASSPSSPGRISPLHF
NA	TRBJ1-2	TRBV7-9	CASSSDILYGYTF
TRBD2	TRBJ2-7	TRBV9	CASSQLPSGPYEQYF
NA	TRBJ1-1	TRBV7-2	CASSLGQLNTEAFF
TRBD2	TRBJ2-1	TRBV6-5	CASSYEGLAGRKQFF
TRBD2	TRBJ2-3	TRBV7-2	CASSLAGTISTDTQYF
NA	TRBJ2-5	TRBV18	CASSRVRGDQETQYF
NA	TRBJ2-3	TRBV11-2	CASSFAVVDTQYF
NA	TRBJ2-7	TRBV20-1	CSARTGVQYF
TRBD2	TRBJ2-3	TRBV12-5	CASGLDRGLAGGTDTQYF
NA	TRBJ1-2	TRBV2	CASSEGPRLVYGYTF
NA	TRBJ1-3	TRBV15	CATSTAGTPGNTIYF
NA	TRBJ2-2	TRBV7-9	CASSPGTPTGELFF
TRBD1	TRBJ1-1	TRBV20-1	CSASTGIEAFF
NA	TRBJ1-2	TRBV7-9	CASSGGEYGYTF
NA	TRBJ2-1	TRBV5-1	CASTLGGVGDDEQFF
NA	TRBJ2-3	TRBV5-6	CASSLGRGTDTQYF
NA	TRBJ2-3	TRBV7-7	CASSALTDTQYF
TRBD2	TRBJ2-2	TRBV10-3	CAISEVLAGGSNTGELFF
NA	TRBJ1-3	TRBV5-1	CASSGGAAGNTIYF
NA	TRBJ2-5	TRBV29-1	CSVEDLSLAGPETQYF
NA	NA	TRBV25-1	CASATQGNEQYF
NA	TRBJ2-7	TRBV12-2	CASRSPGNRGFTGEFRYEQYF
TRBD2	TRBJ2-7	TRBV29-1	CSVAGGLAEPQYF
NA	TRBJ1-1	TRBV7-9	CASSLSLPEAFF
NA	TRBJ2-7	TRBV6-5	CASRRRESSYEQYF
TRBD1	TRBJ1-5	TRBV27	CASRLQGALRNQPQHF
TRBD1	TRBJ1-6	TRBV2	CASSERGTGHSPLHF
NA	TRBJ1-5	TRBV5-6	CASSADINQPQHF
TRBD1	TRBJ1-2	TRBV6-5	CASRGPGQGVHGYTF
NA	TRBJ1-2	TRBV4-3	CASSQDSDGDYGYTF
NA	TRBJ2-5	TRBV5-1	CASSTRPYQETQYF
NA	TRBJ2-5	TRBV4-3	CASSQDALVETQYF
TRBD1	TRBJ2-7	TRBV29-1	CSVEGLVGDRGFYEQYF
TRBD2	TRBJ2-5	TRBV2	CASTSGGNQETQYF
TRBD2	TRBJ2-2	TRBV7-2	CASSLPRGGLTGELFF
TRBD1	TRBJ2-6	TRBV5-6	CASLKQGSGANVLTF